The TCR beta chain under discussion was sequenced for a study of tumor and adjacent non-tumor tissue in lung cancer. The germline V gene has CDR1 MDHEN and CDR2 SYDVKM. The V end was cut by 6 bases, the J end by 8 bases, with 14 bases between. This CDR3 comprises 13 residues. As concerns this clonotype: This clone may be a read error of a much larger clone one base away.

Three rounds of nested PCR, following a modified ARM-PCR protocol, produced the TCRbeta library. One entry per CDR3 protein results from TCRdb running MiXCR on the multiplex PCR reads. The table lists fewer than 85,000 distinct CDR3 sequences, roughly 73% of them singletons, with approximately 12% in the top ten. The template was RNA from unsorted bulk tissue. The sequence derives from a woman aged 45-59 years with non-small cell lung cancer. The specimen sequenced was lung tumor tissue. The J gene is TRBJ2-1, the V gene TRBV28; the D is unclear. CDR3 loop: CASRKSAHYEQFF. The CDR3 DNA reads TGTGCCAGCAGGAAAAGTGCCCACTATGAGCAGTTCTTC.